This paragraph reports one TCR beta chain. This record belongs to a study of cytomegalovirus exposure and HLA in healthy donors. The CDR3 spans 14 residues. The germline CDR1 and CDR2 sequences are SGHRS and YFSETQ. V was clipped by 2 bases and J by 4 bases; unmatched bases: 4. The study ran its PCR with 60 Vbeta and 13 Jbeta primers. This table comes from immunoSEQ multiplex PCR, and its TCRdb copy is limited to in-frame clones, with some not included. There are 150,000 to 200,000 clones in the sample; just over 70% occur only once, and about 4.3% lies in the top ten. The chain couples TRBV5-1 to TRBJ2-3; 7 nucleotides align to TRBD2. The sample comprised PBMCs. This receptor was identified in a man younger than 30 in good health and CMV-seropositive. Written as DNA, the CDR3 is TGCGCCAGCAGCTTAGGCGGGAGTCCAGATACGCAGTATTTT. This translates into CASSLGGSPDTQYF.